The 3 T cell receptor beta chains below all came from one sample that was sequenced in a study of blood T cell repertoires in COVID-19. Assay: immunoSEQ multiplex PCR; the TCRdb copy retains only in-frame clones and omits some. The table records a few hundred thousand clones, roughly 90% of them present only once. The sequencing input was peripheral blood. These receptors all come from an older woman with COVID-19, enrolled during active disease.

The table lists this clone with a few counts. The V gene is TRBV2, the J gene TRBJ1-5, with D hard to call. V lost 6 bases and J 0 bases, leaving 9 bases between the germline ends. This CDR3 spans 14 amino acids. The germline gives CDR1 SNHLY, CDR2 FYNNEI. The CDR3 nucleotides are TGTGCCAGCAGCTCAACTAATAGCAATCAGCCCCAGCATTTT. As protein: CASSSTNSNQPQHF.

The genes are TRBV12-3 or TRBV12-4 and TRBJ1-1, with D maybe TRBD1 (6 bases). The CDR3 totals 13 residues. V lost 7 bases, J lost 3 bases, and 12 bases lay in between. CDR3 region: CASTHQGYTEAFF. CDR3 sequence (DNA): TGTGCCAGCACCCACCAGGGGTACACTGAAGCTTTCTTT.

The chain carries TRBV19 and TRBJ1-3; possible D gene TRBD1, 6 bases. V was pared by 5 bases and J by 7 bases, with 15 bases between. The CDR3 is 14 residues long. Germline lookup yields CDR1 LNHDA and CDR2 SQIVND (reference sequence). The CDR3 spells CASSSTGVRNTIYF. As DNA, the CDR3 is TGTGCCAGTAGTTCGACAGGAGTTCGGAACACCATATATTTT.